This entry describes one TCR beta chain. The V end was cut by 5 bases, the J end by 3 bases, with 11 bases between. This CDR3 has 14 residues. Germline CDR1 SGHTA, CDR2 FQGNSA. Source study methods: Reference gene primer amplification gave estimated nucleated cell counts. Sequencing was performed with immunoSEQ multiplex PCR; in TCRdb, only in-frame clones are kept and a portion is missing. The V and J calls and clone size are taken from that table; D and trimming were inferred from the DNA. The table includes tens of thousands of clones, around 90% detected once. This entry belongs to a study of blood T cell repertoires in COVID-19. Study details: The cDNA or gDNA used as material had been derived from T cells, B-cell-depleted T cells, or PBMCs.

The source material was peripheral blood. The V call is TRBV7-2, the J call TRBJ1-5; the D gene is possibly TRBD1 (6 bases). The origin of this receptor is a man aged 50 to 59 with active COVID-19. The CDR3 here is CASSEQGPNQPQHF. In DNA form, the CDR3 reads TGTGCCAGCAGCGAACAGGGCCCCAATCAGCCCCAGCATTTT.